These 10 T cell receptor beta chains share one sample of origin, sequenced in a study of patients and donors after allogeneic stem cell transplantation. TCRdb itself ran the RT-PCR reads through MiXCR, one entry per CDR3 protein. This sample carries roughly 940,000 distinct CDR3 sequences, 18% of them seen once, and the ten largest clones take 5% to 6.5%. The specimen sequenced was blood, either unsorted or a sorted T cell fraction (not recorded which). These receptors were collected from a human donor who was either an allogeneic HSCT recipient or a stem cell or donor lymphocyte infusion donor (not recorded which). It is not recorded whose cells these are; they may come from a transplant donor.

The chain employs TRBV2 and TRBJ2-5, with D possibly being TRBD2 (6 bases). Germline V CDR1 and CDR2: SNHLY, FYNNEI. V lost 7 bases, J lost 3 bases, and 24 bases lay in between. The CDR3 is 17 residues long. CDR3 sequence (DNA): TGTGCCAGCAACGAACGGGGGAGAGGACGAGTAAAAGAGACCCAGTACTTC. Translating it yields CASNERGRGRVKETQYF.

This clonotype was picked up a small number of times. The chain has TRBV7-6 and TRBJ2-1, with TRBD2 identical over 12 bases. Germline V gives CDR1 SGHVS, CDR2 FNYEAQ. This CDR3 is built from 15 residues. V trimming: 4 bases; J trimming: 8 bases; junction bases outside the gene matches: 6. The CDR3 here is CASSSLAGGLDEQFF. In DNA form, the CDR3 reads TGTGCCAGCAGCTCTCTAGCGGGGGGGCTTGATGAGCAGTTCTTC.

V usage is TRBV6-5 and J usage is TRBJ2-1; D is undetermined. V was trimmed by 0 bases and J by 4 bases, leaving 10 bases between them. This CDR3 is 15 amino acids long. Germline V CDR1 and CDR2: MNHEY, SVGAGI. The CDR3 loop reads CASSYSSSHYNEQFF. The CDR3 nucleotides read TGTGCCAGCAGTTACTCGTCTTCGCATTACAATGAGCAGTTCTTC.

V is TRBV20-1 and J is TRBJ1-2; D gene ambiguous. CDR3 size: 13 residues. CDR1 and CDR2 from the germline V gene are DFQATT and SNEGSKA (reference sequence). Trimming removed 6 bases at V and 2 bases at J, with 13 bases between. The CDR3 DNA is TGCAGTGCCATCCCCAATCCGAACTATGGCTACACCTTC. Amino acids: CSAIPNPNYGYTF.

This clonotype was counted a few times. This chain links TRBV9 with TRBJ2-1, with TRBD2 matching 9 bases. Looked up from germline, CDR1 is SGDLS and CDR2 is YYNGEE. V shed 1 base and J 0 bases; nucleotides not matched to a gene: 11. This CDR3 contains 19 residues. Written as DNA, the CDR3 is TGTGCCAGCAGCGTAAGTAGCGGGAGAGGATGGGGCTCCTACAATGAGCAGTTCTTC. Amino acid sequence: CASSVSSGRGWGSYNEQFF.

This clonotype was detected a few times. The chain links TRBV4-1 to TRBJ2-3, with unresolved D. Germline CDR1 MGHRA, CDR2 YSYEKL. V lost 6 bases and J 2 bases, leaving 12 bases between the germline ends. The CDR3 length is 14 residues. CDR3 sequence reads: CASRGHFNTDTQYF. CDR3 coding DNA: TGCGCCAGCAGGGGCCATTTCAACACAGATACGCAGTATTTT.

The chain links TRBV11-2 to TRBJ1-5; TRBD1 aligns across 11 bases. The CDR3 runs to 16 residues. CDR1 SGHAT and CDR2 FQNNGV come from the germline V gene. V was clipped by 5 bases and J by 5 bases; unmatched bases: 8. CDR3 residues: CASSRGGQGAYQPQHF. The CDR3 DNA sequence: TGTGCCAGCAGCCGGGGCGGACAGGGGGCTTATCAGCCCCAGCATTTT.

The chain carries TRBV7-9 and TRBJ1-6; 8 bases line up with TRBD1. The V segment lost 5 bases and the J segment 6 bases; nucleotides outside the gene matches: 6. CDR1 is SEHNR and CDR2 is FQNEAQ in the germline V gene (reference sequence). There are 15 residues in the CDR3. CDR3 sequence: CASSEATGGNSPLHF. CDR3 bases: TGTGCCAGCAGCGAAGCCACAGGGGGTAATTCACCCCTCCACTTT.

CDR3 protein: CATSDGTGPYEQYF. Here the CDR3 DNA reads TGTGCCACCAGTGATGGGACAGGGCCCTACGAGCAGTACTTC. This chain uses TRBV24-1 with TRBJ2-7; 9 bases match TRBD1. The CDR3 length is 14 residues. Per the germline V gene, CDR1 is KGHDR and CDR2 is SFDVKD. The V gene end was trimmed by 3 bases and the J gene end by 2 bases; junction bases not matched to a gene: 1.

The gene calls are TRBV20-1 and TRBJ1-2; maybe TRBD1 (6 bases). The ends were cut back, 5 bases at V and 3 bases at J, with 22 bases in the middle. The V gene's germline CDR1 is DFQATT and CDR2 SNEGSKA (reference sequence). The CDR3 totals 16 residues. In DNA form, the CDR3 reads TGCAGTGCTCCTCTCGGGTTCACTTCAGGGGACTATGGCTACACCTTC. Its translation is CSAPLGFTSGDYGYTF.